This T cell receptor (beta chain) was captured in a study of T-cell memory formation after mild COVID-19. Study-wide background: The study found TCR clusters largely donor specific.

As for this clonotype: As yet, its antigen is unknown.

Study-wide findings and caveats: Second-wave clones with a day 37 peak had unconfirmed SARS-CoV-2 specificity.

Trimming pared 7 bases from V and 3 bases from J, leaving 15 bases between. The CDR3 runs 14 residues. TCRdb used MiXCR to reprocess the 5' RACE reads, holding one entry per CDR3 protein. The sample yields 150,000 to 200,000 distinct CDR3 sequences, 20% to 25% seen once. The rearrangement uses TRBV12-3 or TRBV12-4 and TRBJ1-2, with D uncertain. Input material: PBMCs or a T cell subset sorted from them (not recorded which). The receptor was derived from an adult woman who had mild COVID-19 (a few samples of this study predate the infection). Cell type and time point are not known. The CDR3 reads CASKDSLGDYGYTF. CDR3 bases: TGTGCCAGCAAGGACTCCCTCGGGGACTATGGCTACACCTTC.